This T cell receptor (beta chain) was profiled in a study of CD8 T cell repertoires and HIV-1 epitope variants. Study-wide context: Twenty-five autologous and known Gag and Nef epitope variant peptides each stimulated T cells separately. Study-wide results and caveats: This assay reports beta chains of antigen-expanded cells, not T cell function.

On the immunoSEQ platform, TCR beta CDR3s were sequenced at survey depth. Profiled with immunoSEQ multiplex PCR; TCRdb holds only in-frame clones, not every one. The sample holds tens of thousands of clones, roughly four fifths seen once. Germline V CDR1 and CDR2: GTSNPN, SVGIG (reference sequence). V shed 8 bases, J shed 4 bases, and the junction held 12 bases outside the gene matches. The CDR3 spans 15 residues. A single count supports this clone. Antigen specificity is unknown. This chain uses TRBV30 with TRBJ1-2; the match to TRBD1 covers 11 bases. The TCR comes from a male donor with HIV. Sequencing input: uncultured baseline CD8+ T cells from peripheral blood mononuclear cells (PBMCs). The CDR3 reads CAGGDRGINPYGYTF. The CDR3 region has the DNA TGTGCCGGGGGGGACAGGGGGATTAATCCCTATGGCTACACCTTC.